This is a list of T cell receptor beta chains from one sample in a study of T cell responses to AZD1222 COVID-19 vaccine. The protocol was immunoSEQ multiplex PCR, while the TCRdb copy is restricted to in-frame clones and leaves out a portion. The sample yields about 260,000 clones, 80% to 95% seen once. The starting material was peripheral blood, obtained on day 0 of AZD1222 vaccination. Source of these receptors: an adult in good health. Each CDR3 is given with its conserved first and last residue. Each record gives: D gene, clone size, V gene, J gene, CDR3 DNA, CDR3 protein. D genes are given only for firm matches. A row's size may be missing; if present it is once, few, many or a size class.

TRBD2	-	TRBV6-2/TRBV6-3	TRBJ2-2	TGTGCCAGCAGTGCGGGCGGGAGTGGCGGGGAGCTGTTTTTT	CASSAGGSGGELFF
-	-	TRBV5-4	TRBJ2-7	TGTGCCAGCAGCTTGGCGACGGGCCCCTACGAGCAGTACTTC	CASSLATGPYEQYF
-	-	TRBV5-6	TRBJ1-4	TGTGCCAGCAGCCCCGGGTCCTCGGGAGAAAAACTGTTTTTT	CASSPGSSGEKLFF
-	-	TRBV6-1	TRBJ1-1	TGTGCCAGCAGTGAAACGGGGAACACTGAAGCTTTCTTT	CASSETGNTEAFF
TRBD2	-	TRBV9	TRBJ2-3	TGTGCCAGCAGCGTAGGGATAGCGGGGGGCACAGATACGCAGTATTTT	CASSVGIAGGTDTQYF
TRBD1	-	TRBV29-1	TRBJ1-1	TGCAGCGTTGAAATTTGGGGACAGATCATCCCTGAAGCTTTCTTT	CSVEIWGQIIPEAFF
-	-	TRBV3-1/TRBV3-2	TRBJ2-2	TGTGCCAGCAGCCAATTCTCTTTGGGCGGGGAGCTGTTTTTT	CASSQFSLGGELFF
-	-	TRBV19	TRBJ1-5	TGTGCCAGTAGTATCCTAGGGGTGAGTATTTTCCGAAGCAATCAGCCCCAGCATTTT	CASSILGVSIFRSNQPQHF
-	-	TRBV6-5	TRBJ1-6	TGTGCCAGCAGTTACCGGCAGGGAGGTTCACCCCTCCACTTT	CASSYRQGGSPLHF
TRBD1	-	TRBV18	TRBJ1-6	TGTGCCAGCTCGGGGGACAGGGGGCTTTCTACACCCCTCCACTTT	CASSGDRGLSTPLHF
-	-	TRBV5-1	TRBJ2-7	TGCGCCAGCAGCCAGCGACGACCCTACGAGCAGTACTTC	CASSQRRPYEQYF
-	-	TRBV27	TRBJ2-3	TGTGCCAGCAGCCTGACTAGAGTTCGGGTAGCGACGCAGTATTTT	CASSLTRVRVATQYF
-	-	TRBV7-2	TRBJ1-1	TGTGCCAGCAGCTTATCCCGGGGAACTTTCTTT	CASSLSRGTFF
TRBD1	-	TRBV6-2/TRBV6-3	TRBJ2-1	TGTGCCAGCAGTTACCCTTCAGGGGGCTTGGACAATGAGCAGTTCTTC	CASSYPSGGLDNEQFF
-	once	TRBV5-4	TRBJ2-5	TGTGCCAGCAGCCCTACCGGGGGCCTAGGAGAGACCCAGTACTTC	CASSPTGGLGETQYF
TRBD1	-	TRBV28	TRBJ1-4	TGTGCCAGCAGTTTGGGGCATTCGGACAGGGGTAATGAAAAACTGTTTTTT	CASSLGHSDRGNEKLFF
-	-	TRBV21-1	TRBJ2-7	TGTGCCAGCAGCAAAGTCCAGAACCCAAATAACGAGCAGTACTTC	CASSKVQNPNNEQYF
TRBD2	-	TRBV19	TRBJ2-3	TGTGCCAGTAGTCCCTTGACTAGCGGGGCCCGGGATACGCAGTATTTT	CASSPLTSGARDTQYF
-	-	TRBV7-6	TRBJ2-1	TGTGCCAGCAGCTTGAGGTCGGGGGACTCCTACAATGAGCAGTTCTTC	CASSLRSGDSYNEQFF
TRBD1	-	TRBV6-5	TRBJ1-2	TGTGCCAGCAGACCCGGGACAGCTAACTATGGCTACACCTTC	CASRPGTANYGYTF
-	-	TRBV7-9	TRBJ2-4	TGTGCCAGCAGCTTAGTGGACACCCAAGACATTCAGTACTTC	CASSLVDTQDIQYF
-	-	TRBV5-6	TRBJ1-2	TGTGCCAGCAGCTTGTCTGGAGAAACCTATGGCTACACCTTC	CASSLSGETYGYTF
-	-	TRBV20-1	TRBJ2-7	TGCAGTGCTAGTAGGGCGGGGGCCTCCTACGAGCAGTACTTC	CSASRAGASYEQYF
-	-	TRBV28	TRBJ1-6	TGTGCCAGCCGCCGGAATTCACCCCTCCACTTT	CASRRNSPLHF
-	once	TRBV28	TRBJ2-3	TGTGCCAGCACCTTAGGAGGTGCGTCCCCCACAGATACGCAGTATTTT	CASTLGGASPTDTQYF
-	-	TRBV10-3	TRBJ1-2	TGTGCCATCAGTGAGTCGGCAGGGGATGGCTACACCTTC	CAISESAGDGYTF
-	-	TRBV10-3	TRBJ1-2	TGTGCCATCTCTACGGGGGGGGATGGCTACACCTTC	CAISTGGDGYTF
TRBD1	-	TRBV19	TRBJ2-2	TGTGCCAGTACCCAGGGGGCATGGACCGGGGAGCTGTTTTTT	CASTQGAWTGELFF
-	once	TRBV6-2/TRBV6-3	TRBJ1-4	TGTGCCAGCAGTTACGGTGGGGCCGGTGAAAAACTGTTTTTT	CASSYGGAGEKLFF
-	once	TRBV4-1	TRBJ1-3	TGCGCCAGCAGCCACCCTCAGGGAAACACCATATATTTT	CASSHPQGNTIYF
-	-	TRBV21-1	TRBJ1-2	TGTGCCAGCAGCAAACCCTTATATGGGGTTGGTGGCTACACCTTC	CASSKPLYGVGGYTF
-	-	TRBV19	TRBJ1-1	TGTGCCAGTAGTATATCGATAACCGGGAGAGGAGGAGCTTTCTTT	CASSISITGRGGAFF
-	-	TRBV5-1	TRBJ2-5	TGCGCCAGCAGCTTCAGGGAACGGGAGACCCAGTACTTC	CASSFRERETQYF
TRBD1	-	TRBV5-1	TRBJ2-1	TGCGCCAGCAGCTCCCGGACAGGGTCCTACAATGAGCAGTTCTTC	CASSSRTGSYNEQFF